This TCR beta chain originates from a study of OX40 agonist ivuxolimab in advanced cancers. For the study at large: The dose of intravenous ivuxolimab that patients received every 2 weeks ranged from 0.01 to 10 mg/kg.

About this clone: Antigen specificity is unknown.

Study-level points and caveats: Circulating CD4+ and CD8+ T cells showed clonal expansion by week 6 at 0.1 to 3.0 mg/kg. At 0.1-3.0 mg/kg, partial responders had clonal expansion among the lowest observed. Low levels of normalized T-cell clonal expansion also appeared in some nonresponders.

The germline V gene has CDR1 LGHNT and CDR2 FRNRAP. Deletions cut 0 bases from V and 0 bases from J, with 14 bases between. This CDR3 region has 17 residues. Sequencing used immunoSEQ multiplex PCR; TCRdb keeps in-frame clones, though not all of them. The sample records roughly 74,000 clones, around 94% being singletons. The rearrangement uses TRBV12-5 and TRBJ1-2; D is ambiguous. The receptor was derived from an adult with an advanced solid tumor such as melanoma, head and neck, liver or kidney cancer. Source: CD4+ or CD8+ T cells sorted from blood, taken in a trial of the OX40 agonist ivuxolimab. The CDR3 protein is CASGLVLGQRTNYGYTF. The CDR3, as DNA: TGTGCTAGTGGTTTGGTACTTGGGCAGAGAACTAACTATGGCTACACCTTC.